These 27 T cell receptor beta chains were sequenced from one sample in a study of T cells in localized non-small cell lung cancer. TCRdb's copy holds only in-frame clones and misses some; the assay was immunoSEQ multiplex PCR. Seen here are about 25,000 clones, approximately 88% observed once, and the top ten hold 9.4%. Sequenced here: peripheral blood mononuclear cells, sampled before any cancer treatment. These receptors came from a woman between 35 and 70 years old with stage III lung adenocarcinoma.

This chain uses TRBV12-5 with TRBJ1-1, with 7 bases matching TRBD1. Germline-derived CDR1 and CDR2 are LGHNT and FRNRAP. The V and J ends lost 7 bases and 0 bases, in that order; junction bases with no gene match: 2. This CDR3 has 13 amino acids. The CDR3, as DNA: TGTGCTAGTGAAGGACAGGTGAACACTGAAGCTTTCTTT. It codes for CASEGQVNTEAFF.

V gene TRBV29-1 combines with J gene TRBJ2-2, with TRBD2 identical over 8 bases. The CDR3 consists of 16 residues. Germline CDR1 reads SQVTM; CDR2 reads ANQGSEA. With 4 bases clipped from V and 6 bases from J, the junction kept 13 bases outside the gene matches. DNA for the CDR3: TGCAGCGTTGGAGGACTGGGACTAGACGGTCCCGGGGAGCTGTTTTTT. As protein: CSVGGLGLDGPGELFF.

To note about this clone: The germline gene is not matched at one end of the junction; a read error may be the cause. The chain carries TRBV13 and TRBJ2-4, with 11 bases matching TRBD1. The CDR3 runs to 13 residues. The V gene's germline CDR1 is PRHDT and CDR2 FYEKMQ (reference sequence). CDR3 region: CASSLGGRDRGDF. The CDR3 DNA is TGTGCCAGCAGCTTAGGCGGGCGGGACAGGGGGGACTTC.

This chain uses TRBV9 with TRBJ1-3; perhaps TRBD1 as D (6 bases). Between the trimmed V and J ends, which lost 0 bases and 2 bases, there was a span of 9 bases. Germline-derived CDR1 and CDR2 are SGDLS and YYNGEE. The CDR3 is 15 residues long. Written as DNA, the CDR3 is TGTGCCAGCAGCGTAGTGGGGGCCGCTGGAAACACCATATATTTT. Protein product: CASSVVGAAGNTIYF. The complete variable domain, with remaining parts taken from reference TRBV9 and TRBJ1-3, reads DSGVTQTPKHLITATGQRVTLRCSPRSGDLSVYWYQQSLDQGLQFLIQYYNGEERAKGNILERFSAQQFPDLHSELNLSSLELGDSALYFCASSVVGAAGNTIYFGEGSWLTVV.

The J gene is TRBJ2-2, the V gene TRBV15; 10 nucleotides agree with TRBD1. Germline CDR1 reads LNHNV; CDR2 reads YYDKDF (reference sequence). The CDR3 extends over 16 amino acids. With 5 bases clipped from V and 1 base from J, the junction kept 4 bases outside the gene matches. CDR3 coding DNA: TGTGCCACCAGCCGAAGGACAGGGGGGAACACCGGGGAGCTGTTTTTT. Translation: CATSRRTGGNTGELFF.

The genes are TRBV4-3 and TRBJ2-7; 8 bases map to TRBD1. Germline trimming cut 3 bases from V and 2 bases from J; bases unmatched to any gene: 6. CDR3 length: 15 residues. Germline values: CDR1 LGHNA, CDR2 YSLEER. CDR3 amino acids: CASSQRTGIAYEQYF. The CDR3 region has the DNA TGCGCCAGCAGCCAGCGGACAGGGATAGCCTACGAGCAGTACTTC.

This chain uses TRBV21-1 with TRBJ2-2; the table's TRBD2 call for D was not verified on the DNA. TRBV21-1 represents a pseudogene. This CDR3 has 15 residues. CDR3 nucleotides: TGTGCCAGCAGCAAAGGGGGGAGGAGCGGCGGGGAGCTGTTTTTT. Amino acid sequence: CASSKGGRSGGELFF.

The chain carries TRBV7-9 and TRBJ2-7; D tentatively fits TRBD1 or TRBD2 (5 bases each). Per the germline V gene, CDR1 is SEHNR and CDR2 is FQNEAQ (reference sequence). The CDR3 runs 14 residues. V was shortened by 4 bases and J by 3 bases, with 13 bases between the two germline ends. The CDR3 DNA follows: TGTGCCAGCAGCTCTCCGGGACGAAACTACGAGCAGTACTTC. It codes for CASSSPGRNYEQYF.

V usage is TRBV5-1 and J usage is TRBJ1-1, with 9 bases identical to TRBD1. The J segment lost 7 bases and the V segment lost 2 bases, leaving 9 bases of the junction unmatched. The germline V gene has CDR1 SGHRS and CDR2 YFSETQ. The CDR3 is made up of 15 amino acids. Here the CDR3 reads CASSFRQDRGGEAFF. The CDR3 DNA follows: TGCGCCAGCAGCTTCAGACAGGACAGGGGTGGTGAAGCTTTCTTT.

The chain combines TRBV5-1 with TRBJ2-5; D is ambiguous. V gave up 3 bases and J gave up 3 bases, with 15 bases separating them. CDR3 length: 15 residues. CDR1 SGHRS and CDR2 YFSETQ come from the germline V gene. The CDR3 reads CASSYLSYPKETQYF. CDR3 sequence (DNA): TGCGCCAGCAGCTACCTTAGCTACCCAAAAGAGACCCAGTACTTC.

The chain combines TRBV7-2 with TRBJ2-3; D possibly corresponds to TRBD1 (5 bases). V lost 5 bases to trimming and J lost 4 bases, with 13 bases between them. Germline CDR1 and CDR2: SGHTA and FQGNSA. CDR3 length equals 14 residues. Here the CDR3 reads CASSMPTAPDTQYF. CDR3 DNA: TGTGCCAGCAGCATGCCGACAGCCCCAGATACGCAGTATTTT.

In regard to this clone: A read error may account for a junction end that differs from germline. This chain links TRBV6-1 with TRBJ1-2, with a weak D call TRBD1 (5 bases). Looked up from germline, CDR1 is MNHNS and CDR2 is SASEGT. The CDR3 is 14 residues long. CDR3 sequence reads: CASREGRDHGGYTF. The CDR3 DNA reads TGTGCCAGCAGGGAAGGCCGGGACCACGGTGGCTACACCTTC.

The chain couples TRBV7-9 to TRBJ2-1; D not certain. Germline CDR1 reads SEHNR; CDR2 reads FQNEAQ (reference sequence). The CDR3 totals 15 residues. V was trimmed by 4 bases and J by 3 bases, leaving 13 bases between them. For the CDR3, the DNA is TGTGCCAGCAGCTCCCCCGGCAGCCTCTACAATGAGCAGTTCTTC. It codes for CASSSPGSLYNEQFF.

The chain combines TRBV7-9 with TRBJ1-1; D is unresolved. Trimming left V 5 bases short and J 1 base short, with 11 bases between. The CDR3 has 14 residues. Germline V lookup: CDR1 SEHNR, CDR2 FQNEAQ (reference sequence). CDR3 coding DNA: TGTGCCAGCAGCGGGGTGGGTTGGAACACTGAAGCTTTCTTT. Translation: CASSGVGWNTEAFF.

The chain is built from TRBV15 and TRBJ2-1; D is possibly TRBD2 (6 bases). The V gene's germline CDR1 is LNHNV and CDR2 YYDKDF (reference sequence). The ends were cut back, 0 bases at V and 14 bases at J, with 14 bases in the middle. The CDR3 runs 13 residues. Here the CDR3 DNA reads TGTGCCACCAGCAGAGATCCCGGGACTGGAGAGTTCTTC. Translation: CATSRDPGTGEFF.

J is TRBJ2-3 and V is TRBV5-8; D uncertain. Trimming pared 1 base from V and 4 bases from J, leaving 13 bases between. CDR1 and CDR2 (germline): SGHTS, YDEGEE. CDR3 size: 15 residues. This CDR3 is CASSLSGRTADTQYF. The CDR3 bases are TGTGCCAGCAGCTTGTCCGGGCGAACGGCAGATACGCAGTATTTT.

This clone was recorded a few times. The chain links TRBV6-1 to TRBJ1-5, with D hard to call. The CDR3 has 13 residues. Deletions cut 2 bases from V and 6 bases from J, with 8 bases between. Germline V gives CDR1 MNHNS, CDR2 SASEGT. The DNA for the CDR3 is TGTGCCAGCAGTGAAAAGGAGGCTCAGCCCCAGCATTTT. It specifies CASSEKEAQPQHF.

The J gene is TRBJ2-1, the V gene TRBV5-4; 13 nucleotides align to TRBD2. This CDR3 contains 16 residues. Trimming at V came to 4 bases and at J to 8 bases, leaving 9 bases not matched to a gene. The V gene's germline CDR1 is SGHNT and CDR2 YYREEE (reference sequence). The CDR3 loop is CASSRTSGGLFDEQFF. The CDR3, as DNA: TGTGCCAGCAGCCGGACTAGCGGGGGCCTCTTCGATGAGCAGTTCTTC.

CDR3 in amino acids: CASRVSPQEKLFF. Here the CDR3 DNA reads TGTGCCAGCAGAGTCAGCCCACAAGAAAAACTGTTTTTT. The chain joins TRBV6-1 to TRBJ1-4; D gene ambiguous. The germline V gene has CDR1 MNHNS and CDR2 SASEGT. Trimming removed 6 bases from V and 8 bases from J, with 13 bases in between. This CDR3 is built from 13 residues.

The chain joins TRBV2 to TRBJ1-1, with D possibly being TRBD1 (5 bases). The CDR3 contains 13 residues. Germline V gives CDR1 SNHLY, CDR2 FYNNEI. V lost 7 bases, J lost 0 bases, and 9 bases lay in between. The CDR3: CASMGEVNTEAFF. CDR3 in DNA: TGTGCCAGCATGGGGGAGGTGAACACTGAAGCTTTCTTT.

The rearrangement uses TRBV5-5 and TRBJ2-7; TRBD2 matches at 7 bases. This CDR3 is 16 amino acids long. Trimming at V came to 3 bases and at J to 0 bases, leaving 9 bases not matched to a gene. CDR1 is SGHKS, CDR2 YYEKEE, per germline (reference sequence). CDR3 loop: CASSSRRLAASYEQYF. As DNA, the CDR3 is TGTGCCAGCAGCTCCCGCCGGCTAGCGGCCTCCTACGAGCAGTACTTC.

This rearrangement joins TRBV5-1 to TRBJ2-7; a weak D match, TRBD2 (7 bases). V lost 5 bases, J lost 0 bases, and 15 bases lay in between. Germline CDR1 reads SGHRS; CDR2 reads YFSETQ. The CDR3 length is 15 residues. The CDR3 protein is CASRERGGVSYEQYF. DNA for the CDR3: TGCGCCAGCAGGGAACGAGGGGGGGTCTCCTACGAGCAGTACTTC.

The chain combines TRBV18 with TRBJ2-2; possibly TRBD2 for D (6 bases). Germline-derived CDR1 and CDR2 are KGHSH and LQKENI. V dropped 6 bases and J dropped 0 bases, with 11 bases sitting between them. The CDR3 sequence is 15 residues long. The CDR3 protein is CASSPGTPNTGELFF. CDR3 bases: TGTGCCAGCTCTCCGGGGACTCCGAACACCGGGGAGCTGTTTTTT.

This chain joins TRBV11-2 and TRBJ2-7; 13 bases are shared with TRBD2. Germline lookup yields CDR1 SGHAT and CDR2 FQNNGV. The CDR3 length is 19 residues. V lost 4 bases, J lost 6 bases, and 18 bases stayed unmatched. The CDR3 bases are TGTGCCAGCAGCTCTGGGTGGGGACTAGCGGGAAGGGTTGGGTTCGAGCAGTACTTC. This sequence encodes CASSSGWGLAGRVGFEQYF.

V and J are TRBV7-9 and TRBJ2-3; tentatively, D is TRBD1 (5 bases). This CDR3 has 16 amino acids. The germline gives CDR1 SEHNR, CDR2 FQNEAQ (reference sequence). V was clipped by 5 bases and J by 0 bases, with 15 bases between them. The chain's CDR3 is CASSHPPGSSTDTQYF. Here the CDR3 DNA reads TGTGCCAGCAGCCACCCGCCAGGGTCTAGCACAGATACGCAGTATTTT.

The chain links TRBV5-8 to TRBJ2-6; D gene ambiguous. Germline V CDR1 and CDR2: SGHTS, YDEGEE. The ends were cut back, 5 bases at V and 3 bases at J, with 9 bases in the middle. This CDR3 is 14 amino acids long. The CDR3 reads CASSTLYGANVLTF. CDR3 DNA sequence: TGTGCCAGCAGTACATTATATGGGGCCAACGTCCTGACTTTC. The full variable domain, its missing parts supplied by reference TRBV5-8 and TRBJ2-6, is EAGVTQSPTHLIKTRGQQATLRCSPISGHTSVYWYQQALGLGLQFLLWYDEGEERNRGNFPPRFSGRQFPNYSSELNVNALELEDSALYLCASSTLYGANVLTFGAGSRLTVL.

This clone has a single count. The rearrangement uses TRBV5-1 and TRBJ2-7, with D perhaps being TRBD1 or TRBD2 (5 bases each). This CDR3 region has 14 residues. The germline V gene has CDR1 SGHRS and CDR2 YFSETQ. Between the trimmed V and J ends, which lost 6 bases and 4 bases, there was a span of 17 bases. The DNA for the CDR3 is TGCGCCAGCACCGGGACGCCGTCTGAGTACGAGCAGTACTTC. Amino acids: CASTGTPSEYEQYF.